The next 22 T cell receptor beta chains were all read from a single sample in a study of blood T cells in healthy people across ages. Together with a sample-barcoded 5' primer, a J-beta primer mix was included in a second PCR lasting about 7 to 12 cycles. TCRdb processed the 5' RACE reads anew with MiXCR; each CDR3 protein has one entry. This table has hundreds of thousands of distinct CDR3 sequences, 52% appearing once. Input material: blood. Receptor source: an elderly woman in good health.

This sequence joins TRBV7-6 and TRBJ1-1; D remains ambiguous. The CDR3 contains 15 residues. V dropped 1 base and J dropped 0 bases, with 9 bases sitting between them. Germline V gene data show CDR1 as SGHVS and CDR2 as FNYEAQ. CDR3 DNA: TGTGCCAGCAGCTTAGGGGTGGGAGTGAACACTGAAGCTTTCTTT. Residues: CASSLGVGVNTEAFF.

In this sample, this clonotype turned up many times. The V call is TRBV3-1, the J call TRBJ2-3, with D uncertain. The V gene's germline CDR1 is LGHDT and CDR2 YNNKEL (reference sequence). The CDR3 is 13 residues long. Trimming removed 1 base at V and 2 bases at J, with 4 bases between. CDR3 nucleotide sequence: TGTGCCAGCAGCCAAGCCCCCACAGATACGCAGTATTTT. Amino acid sequence: CASSQAPTDTQYF.

The V gene is TRBV25-1, the J gene TRBJ2-7; TRBD1 matches at 7 bases. The CDR3 runs to 15 residues. V lost 4 bases to trimming and J lost 5 bases; unmatched junction nucleotides: 11. Germline V gives CDR1 MGHDK, CDR2 SYGVNS. CDR3 amino acids: CASSVRGGLRNEQYF. The CDR3 coding sequence is TGTGCCAGCAGTGTAAGAGGGGGCCTACGGAACGAGCAGTACTTC.

On this clonotype itself: This may come from a read error, since a much larger clone is one base off. The DNA of the CDR3 is TGCAGTGCTAAGGTGTGGGATACGCAGTATTTT. Its translation: CSAKVWDTQYF. The V and J genes are TRBV20-1 and TRBJ2-3; D is unclear. V dropped 4 bases and J dropped 6 bases, with 8 bases sitting between them. Germline loops: CDR1 DFQATT, CDR2 SNEGSKA (reference sequence). The CDR3 consists of 11 residues.

The chain employs TRBV29-1 and TRBJ2-1, with 8 bases aligning to TRBD1. Germline V gene lookup returns CDR1 SQVTM and CDR2 ANQGSEA. With 1 base clipped from V and 7 bases from J, the junction kept 6 bases outside the gene matches. This CDR3 is 14 amino acids long. CDR3 sequence (DNA): TGCAGCGTTGAAGTCGGGACAGGTCGGAATGAGCAGTTCTTC. Translating gives CSVEVGTGRNEQFF.

The J gene is TRBJ2-2, the V gene TRBV9; TRBD2 aligns across 9 bases. The V segment lost 3 bases and the J segment 2 bases; nucleotides outside the gene matches: 5. Germline CDR1 and CDR2: SGDLS and YYNGEE. The CDR3 is made up of 16 amino acids. The CDR3 sequence: CASSGSSGENTGELFF. CDR3 nucleotide sequence: TGTGCCAGCAGCGGTTCTAGCGGGGAAAACACCGGGGAGCTGTTTTTT.

Remarks on this clonotype: It may be a read error: a sequence one base away is much more abundant. This chain links TRBV7-9 with TRBJ2-5; a possible D gene is TRBD1 (6 bases). Trimming stripped 5 bases from V and 11 bases from J, with 15 bases between. The length of the CDR3 is 12 residues. Germline V gives CDR1 SEHNR, CDR2 FQNEAQ (reference sequence). The CDR3, as DNA: TGTGCCAGCAGCATGCCGGGACATGAGCAGTACTTC. Its translation is CASSMPGHEQYF.

This clonotype was seen only a few times. The V and J genes are TRBV6-2 or TRBV6-3 and TRBJ2-3, with TRBD2 matching 9 bases. Germline V lookup: CDR1 MNHEY, CDR2 SVGEGT. The junction had 14 bases not matched to a gene; V was cut back by 7 bases and J by 6 bases. The CDR3 has 16 amino acids. The CDR3 sequence is CASTHTGTSRRDTQYF. DNA of the CDR3: TGTGCCAGCACCCATACAGGGACTAGCCGAAGGGATACGCAGTATTTT.

J is TRBJ1-2 and V is TRBV30; TRBD1 might be the D (5 bases). This CDR3 region has 12 residues. Germline V gene lookup returns CDR1 GTSNPN and CDR2 SVGIG (reference sequence). Deletions cut 4 bases from V and 4 bases from J, with 10 bases between. DNA of the CDR3: TGTGCCTGGAAACGCAGGGCCTATGGCTACACCTTC. Protein product: CAWKRRAYGYTF.

Note on this clonotype: It may be a read error: a sequence one base away is much more abundant. The V call is TRBV20-1, the J call TRBJ2-1, with a possible D match to TRBD2 (6 bases). The CDR3 contains 14 residues. Germline-derived CDR1 and CDR2 are DFQATT and SNEGSKA (reference sequence). Trimming left V 1 base short and J 5 bases short, with 12 bases between. The chain's CDR3 is CSARAAGLNNEQFF. Here the CDR3 DNA reads TGCAGTGCTAGAGCGGCGGGACTCAACAATGAGCAGTTCTTC.

The chain employs TRBV10-3 and TRBJ2-4, with D possibly being TRBD2 (7 bases). Judging by the DNA end, TRBJ2-7 fits better; the J call may be wrong. Germline CDR1 and CDR2: ENHRY and SYGVKD. The CDR3 spans 15 residues. The CDR3 protein is CAISESERGHYEQYF. CDR3 nucleotide sequence: TGTGCCATCAGTGAGTCGGAGCGGGGACACTACGAGCAGTACTTC.

The V gene is TRBV12-3 or TRBV12-4, the J gene TRBJ2-7; 7 bases match TRBD2. The CDR3 runs 13 residues. The ends lost 5 bases at V and 7 bases at J; junction bases unmatched: 8. CDR3 residues: CASSPWGGNEQYF. In nucleotides, the CDR3 is TGTGCCAGCAGTCCCTGGGGGGGAAATGAGCAGTACTTC.

This clonotype was detected ten times or more. The chain combines TRBV19 with TRBJ2-1, with 10 bases fitting TRBD2. CDR3 length: 15 amino acids. The germline V gene encodes CDR1 LNHDA and CDR2 SQIVND (reference sequence). After removal of 3 bases from V and 10 bases from J, the junction contained 9 bases not matched to a gene. The CDR3: CASSMDSGRPGEQFF. CDR3 DNA sequence: TGTGCCAGTAGTATGGATAGCGGGAGGCCTGGGGAGCAGTTCTTC.

The table lists this clonotype with many counts. This chain connects TRBV12-3 or TRBV12-4 to TRBJ2-7, with TRBD2 identical over 7 bases. Unmatched junction bases numbered 7, after V lost 9 bases and J lost 8 bases. The CDR3 sequence is 11 residues long. The CDR3: CASREALKQYF. For the CDR3, the DNA is TGTGCCAGTCGGGAGGCCCTAAAGCAGTACTTC.

This clonotype appeared many times. The chain is built from TRBV28 and TRBJ2-5; unclear D gene. CDR1 MDHEN and CDR2 SYDVKM come from the germline V gene. The CDR3 has 12 residues. Deletions cut 7 bases from V and 5 bases from J, with 11 bases between. The CDR3 sequence: CASTVGEETQYF. CDR3 bases: TGTGCCAGCACCGTCGGTGAGGAGACCCAGTACTTC.

V usage is TRBV7-2 and J usage is TRBJ2-3, with 8 bases lining up with TRBD1. Germline trimming cut 5 bases from V and 8 bases from J; bases unmatched to any gene: 3. The germline gives CDR1 SGHTA, CDR2 FQGNSA. The CDR3 loop spans 12 amino acids. The CDR3 region is CASSGQGGTQYF. DNA of the CDR3: TGTGCCAGCAGCGGACAGGGAGGTACGCAGTATTTT.

The chain recombines TRBV5-1 with TRBJ1-2, with TRBD1 matching 12 bases. From germline, CDR1 is SGHRS and CDR2 YFSETQ. With V trimmed by 0 bases and J by 7 bases, 4 bases remained unmatched. The CDR3 totals 15 residues. The DNA of the CDR3 is TGCGCCAGCAGCTTGGCCGGGACAGGGGGCTGTGGCTACACCTTC. The encoded protein is CASSLAGTGGCGYTF. Using reference TRBV5-1 and TRBJ1-2 for the parts outside the CDR3, the full variable domain is KAGVTQTPRYLIKTRGQQVTLSCSPISGHRSVSWYQQTPGQGLQFLFEYFSETQRNKGNFPGRFSGRQFSNSRSEMNVSTLELGDSALYLCASSLAGTGGCGYTFGSGTRLTVV.

The chain links TRBV7-9 to TRBJ2-7, with TRBD1 identical over 10 bases. V shed 5 bases, J shed 2 bases, and the junction held 9 bases outside the gene matches. Per the germline V gene, CDR1 is SEHNR and CDR2 is FQNEAQ (reference sequence). The CDR3 runs to 16 residues. CDR3 bases: TGTGCCAGCAGCGCCCCATTGGGACAGGGGACCTACGAGCAGTACTTC. Amino acids: CASSAPLGQGTYEQYF.

V is TRBV18 and J is TRBJ1-6; unclear D gene. The V gene lost 6 bases and the J gene lost 13 bases, with 16 bases spanning the gap. Germline CDR1 is KGHSH and CDR2 is LQKENI. CDR3 length: 13 amino acids. CDR3 DNA: TGTGCCAGCTCGAGGGCCCCGAAGAACCCCCTCCACTTT. As protein: CASSRAPKNPLHF.

This clonotype was observed many times. This sequence joins TRBV7-2 and TRBJ2-7; no definite D call. Between the trimmed V and J ends, which lost 2 bases and 4 bases, there was a span of 9 bases. This CDR3 has 13 amino acids. Germline lookup yields CDR1 SGHTA and CDR2 FQGNSA. The chain's CDR3 is CASSLWTLYEQYF. The DNA for the CDR3 is TGTGCCAGCAGCTTATGGACGCTTTACGAGCAGTACTTC.

CDR3 in amino acids: CASIRGTGVDTEAFF. The CDR3 DNA sequence: TGTGCCAGCATCAGAGGGACAGGGGTGGACACTGAAGCTTTCTTT. The chain has TRBV27 and TRBJ1-1, with 10 bases matching TRBD1. The germline V gene encodes CDR1 MNHEY and CDR2 SMNVEV (reference sequence). The CDR3 loop spans 15 amino acids. The V gene end was trimmed by 7 bases and the J gene end by 3 bases; junction bases not matched to a gene: 8.

Of note for this clonotype: Given a much more abundant clone one base away, this may be a read error. The V and J genes are TRBV7-3 and TRBJ2-1; the D call may be TRBD1 or TRBD2 (5 bases each). CDR3 length equals 12 residues. From germline, CDR1 is SGHTA and CDR2 FQGTGA. The CDR3 spells CACRVGSGEQFF. CDR3 sequence (DNA): TGTGCCTGCAGGGTTGGGAGCGGAGAGCAGTTCTTC.